Listed here is a single T cell receptor (beta chain). The data are from a study of technical replicates of blood from four donors. Assay used: immunoSEQ multiplex PCR; TCRdb lists only in-frame clones, some missing. In the table there are around 80,000 clones, 95% to 98% of which are singletons. The V gene's germline CDR1 is LNHNV and CDR2 YYDKDF (reference sequence). This CDR3 has 15 residues. V gave up 0 bases and J gave up 5 bases, with 10 bases separating them. The chain recombines TRBV15 with TRBJ1-4; the D is unclear. What was sequenced was T cells isolated from PBMCs. The clonotype comes from a human donor in good health. The CDR3 sequence is CATSREMTSNEKLFF. In nucleotides, the CDR3 is TGTGCCACCAGCAGAGAAATGACTAGCAATGAAAAACTGTTTTTT.